What follows are 29 T cell receptor beta chains derived from one specimen sequenced in a study of tumor-infiltrating lymphocytes in primary liver carcinoma. A constant-region primer primed TCR beta cDNA synthesis from roughly 500 ng of total RNA. TCR beta libraries came from three nested multiplex PCR rounds using slightly modified ARM-PCR. TRBV1-TRBV30 forward primers paired with a C-beta reverse primer were used in the first two PCR rounds, which ran about 11 cycles each. TCRdb recomputed calls from the multiplex PCR reads with MiXCR, one row per CDR3 protein. This sample has some 100,000 distinct CDR3 sequences; more than 65% occur once, and the top ten carry 12%. Unsorted bulk tissue of about 19-33 mg yielded co-extracted RNA and DNA. Sequences were obtained from liver tumor tissue from sampling region 2. Subset reported: tumor region T2, inferior pole. These receptors all stem from a woman aged 55-70 years with primary liver carcinoma and hepatitis B virus infection.

Concerning this clonotype itself: At one of its ends the junction is not consistent with the germline gene, which may arise from a read error. The CDR3 is CATSPQGASDTQYF. The CDR3 region has the DNA TGTGCCACCAGCCCTCAGGGGGCGTCAGATACGCAGTATTTT. The chain couples TRBV9 to TRBJ2-3, with TRBD1 matching over 8 bases. CDR3 length: 14 residues. The germline V gene encodes CDR1 SGDLS and CDR2 YYNGEE.

This clonotype was counted at least ten times. The V call is TRBV7-9, the J call TRBJ2-1; 13 bases fit TRBD2. V shed 3 bases and J 5 bases; nucleotides not matched to a gene: 7. There are 17 residues in the CDR3. Looked up from germline, CDR1 is SEHNR and CDR2 is FQNEAQ (reference sequence). CDR3 coding DNA: TGTGCCAGCAGCTTTTCCCCGGGACTAGCGGGAAACAATGAGCAGTTCTTC. This gives the protein CASSFSPGLAGNNEQFF.

A word on this clonotype: One base away lies a much larger clone, so this may be a sequencing read error. The V gene is TRBV29-1, the J gene TRBJ2-1; 7 nucleotides align to TRBD2. The germline gives CDR1 SQVTM, CDR2 ANQGSEA. The CDR3 is 14 residues long. In nucleotides, the CDR3 is TGCGGCGTTGAAGTATCTAGCGGTTACAATGAGCAGTTCTTC. As protein: CGVEVSSGYNEQFF.

As regards this clonotype: Since the CDR3 does not end with the conserved phenylalanine or tryptophan, this likely comes from a read error. The chain has TRBV29-1 and TRBJ2-5; 8 bases align to TRBD1. The CDR3 extends over 15 amino acids. J gave up 5 bases and V 4 bases, and 12 bases lay outside the gene matches. The germline gives CDR1 SQVTM, CDR2 ANQGSEA. The CDR3, as DNA: TGCAGCGTTGGCTCCGGGACAGGAGGATTGGAGACCCAGTACTCC. Its translation: CSVGSGTGGLETQYS.

Remarks on this clonotype: One end of the junction is discordant with germline, which a read error may explain. V is TRBV12-3 or TRBV12-4 and J is TRBJ2-3, with D hard to call. CDR3 length: 12 residues. In DNA form, the CDR3 reads TGTGCCAGCAGTTTTTCCCAAGATACGCATTATTTT. Translation: CASSFSQDTHYF.

This clonotype was counted only a few times. A read error is likely, as this CDR3 ends without the conserved phenylalanine or tryptophan. J is TRBJ2-5 and V is TRBV28, with 10 bases aligning to TRBD2. J was trimmed by 5 bases and V by 2 bases; bases with no gene match: 14. There are 18 residues in the CDR3. Germline V CDR1 and CDR2: MDHEN, SYDVKM. The CDR3 sequence is CASSLRRSASGGSETQYS. CDR3 in DNA: TGTGCCAGCAGTTTACGCAGGTCGGCTAGCGGGGGTAGTGAGACCCAGTACTCC.

A note on this clonotype: Since the CDR3 does not end with the conserved phenylalanine or tryptophan, this likely comes from a read error. It is unclear where the CDR3 begins or ends on the DNA, so no DNA is shown, and the CDR3 is as TCRdb lists it. This chain's CDR3 is CASSLDGQRAVNEHFI. The chain links TRBV11-3 to TRBJ2-1; the listed D gene, TRBD1, was not tested against the DNA. The germline gives CDR1 SGHNT, CDR2 YENEEA. The CDR3 is 16 residues long, counting both termini.

In its sample, this clonotype was seen many times. J is TRBJ1-3 and V is TRBV12-3 or TRBV12-4, with D tentatively TRBD1 (6 bases). The V end lost 6 bases, the J end lost 0 bases, and 12 bases lay between the germline ends. The CDR3 is 15 amino acids. In DNA, the CDR3 is TGTGCCAGCAGACACAGGGTACACTCTGGAAACACCATATATTTT. Its protein product is CASRHRVHSGNTIYF.

Turning to this clonotype: At one end, the junction sequence differs from germline, possibly due to a read error. The chain links TRBV11-3 to TRBJ2-1, with D perhaps matching TRBD1 or TRBD2 (6 bases each). There are 13 residues in the CDR3. Looked up from germline, CDR1 is SGHNT and CDR2 is YENEEA. The CDR3 DNA reads TGTGCCAGCACTGCCGGGGGCTACAAAGAGCGGTTCTTC. Protein sequence: CASTAGGYKERFF.

As for this clonotype: The junction departs from germline at one end; a sequencing error may be responsible. The J gene is TRBJ2-5, the V gene TRBV6-5; TRBD1 aligns across 8 bases. This CDR3 region has 13 residues. Germline assignment: CDR1 MNHEY and CDR2 SVGAGI. The CDR3 nucleotides are TGCGCCAGCGGCCCCCGACAGGGGAAGACCCAGCACTTC. Translation: CASGPRQGKTQHF.

Worth noting for this clonotype: The CDR3 ends on some other residue instead of the conserved phenylalanine or tryptophan, so this is likely a read error. Because the CDR3's place on the DNA is in doubt, the DNA is left out and the CDR3 is given as listed by TCRdb. The chain uses TRBV11-2 and TRBJ2-7; the tabulated D call, TRBD2, remains unverified against the DNA. Germline loops: CDR1 SGHAT, CDR2 FQNNGV. Both ends counted, the CDR3 spans 11 residues. CDR3 protein: CASSSTSSLEY.

Remarks on this clonotype: This sequence may be a read error, since a much larger clone differs from it by one base. The chain couples TRBV7-8 to TRBJ1-4; 7 bases agree with TRBD1. V lost 5 bases to trimming and J lost 5 bases; unmatched junction nucleotides: 11. This CDR3 has 16 amino acids. Germline-derived CDR1 and CDR2 are SGHVS and FQNEAQ. The CDR3 coding sequence is TGTGCCAGCAGCCTCACCCCGAGGGGGCCGAATGAAAAACTGTTTTTT. The encoded protein is CASSLTPRGPNEKLFF. Full variable domain (remainder filled in from reference TRBV7-8 and TRBJ1-4): GAGVSQSPRYKVAKRGQDVALRCDPISGHVSLFWYQQALGQGPEFLTYFQNEAQLDKSGLPSDRFFAERPEGSVSTLKIQRTQQEDSAVYLCASSLTPRGPNEKLFFGSGTQLSVL.

As regards this clonotype: A much larger clone differs by one base, so this may be a read error. This chain connects TRBV5-1 to TRBJ2-3; the D gene could be TRBD1 or TRBD2 (5 bases each). V lost 3 bases, J lost 5 bases, and 13 bases lay in between. This CDR3 spans 14 amino acids. Germline V CDR1 and CDR2: SGHRS, YFSETQ. The CDR3: CASSSGRRIDTQYF. Here the CDR3 DNA reads TGCGCCAGCAGCTCGGGACGACGCATAGATACGCAGTATTTT.

This clonotype was recorded only once. Germline and junction disagree at one end, which may indicate a read error. The gene calls are TRBV29-1 and TRBJ2-1, with 9 bases matching TRBD2. CDR1 is SQVTM and CDR2 is ANQGSEA in the germline V gene. The CDR3 sequence is 12 residues long. The CDR3 bases are TGCAGCGCTACGACTAGCGGCCATGAGCAGCTCTTC. As protein: CSATTSGHEQLF.

As regards this clonotype: At one end the junction does not follow the germline gene, possibly because of a read error. The chain couples TRBV11-3 to TRBJ1-1; D unclear. Germline CDR1 SGHNT, CDR2 YENEEA. The CDR3 covers 16 residues. The CDR3 nucleotides are TGTGCTAGCAGCTTAGTCGGGGAATACATGAACACTGAAGCTTTCTTT. This sequence encodes CASSLVGEYMNTEAFF.

Notes on this clonotype: An end of the junction differs from the germline gene, which may be a read error. V gene TRBV11-3 combines with J gene TRBJ2-1, with 7 bases lining up with TRBD2. CDR1 is SGHNT, CDR2 YENEEA, per germline. The CDR3 consists of 17 residues. CDR3 protein: CASSLDRGEWGVDEQIF. Here the CDR3 DNA reads TGTGCCAGCAGCTTAGATCGGGGGGAGTGGGGTGTCGATGAGCAAATCTTC.

This clonotype came up many times. The chain is built from TRBV6-5 and TRBJ2-5; D might be TRBD1 or TRBD2, each matching 6 bases. The V end lost 6 bases, the J end lost 14 bases, and 25 bases lay between the germline ends. This CDR3 is 14 amino acids long. Germline assignment: CDR1 MNHEY and CDR2 SVGAGI. The CDR3 DNA sequence: TGTGCCAGCAGCGAGGAGGGGGGCCTTTGGCCCCGATACTTC. As protein: CASSEEGGLWPRYF.

In regard to this clonotype: This likely comes from a read error, as the CDR3 has no conserved phenylalanine or tryptophan at its end. This chain connects TRBV29-1 to TRBJ2-7; TRBD2 aligns across 8 bases. The trim removed 4 bases at V and 2 bases at J, leaving 7 bases unmatched. The CDR3 is 14 residues long. From germline, CDR1 is SQVTM and CDR2 ANQGSEA. This CDR3 is CSVVGTRDTYEQYY. CDR3 sequence (DNA): TGCAGCGTTGTGGGGACTAGGGATACCTACGAGCAGTACTAC.

Remarks on this clonotype: An end of the junction does not agree with germline; a read error may underlie this. This chain links TRBV4-1 with TRBJ1-2, with a tentative D call TRBD1 (5 bases). Germline V gene sequence: CDR1 MGHRA, CDR2 YSYEKL. This CDR3 is built from 17 residues. CDR3 in DNA: TGCGCCAACAGCCTCGAGGGGAGAGTTTCGTATTCTAGTTGCTACACCTTC. Its protein product is CANSLEGRVSYSSCYTF.

This chain joins TRBV5-1 and TRBJ2-5; perhaps TRBD2 as D (5 bases). The CDR3 contains 14 residues. The V and J ends lost 0 bases and 4 bases respectively, with 10 bases between them. The V gene's germline CDR1 is SGHRS and CDR2 YFSETQ. CDR3 in amino acids: CASSLGSARETQYF. CDR3 sequence (DNA): TGCGCCAGCAGCTTGGGTAGCGCGCGAGAGACCCAGTACTTC.

This clonotype was seen repeatedly, ten times or more. V is TRBV4-2 and J is TRBJ2-3, with a possible D match to TRBD1 (6 bases). This CDR3 comprises 16 residues. Trimming took off 1 base at V and 7 bases at J, with 18 bases between the two ends. Germline-derived CDR1 and CDR2 are LGHNA and YNFKEQ. The CDR3 DNA reads as TGTGCCAGCAGCCAAGGGGGGTTAGGGGGTGAGAATACGCAGTATTTT. Translated: CASSQGGLGGENTQYF.

Concerning this clonotype: This clone may be a read error of a much larger clone one base away. The chain recombines TRBV30 with TRBJ2-3; 8 nucleotides match TRBD2. Germline CDR1 GTSNPN, CDR2 SVGIG (reference sequence). The CDR3 is 15 amino acids. V shed 3 bases and J 0 bases; nucleotides not matched to a gene: 5. The CDR3 DNA follows: TGTGCCTGGAGGACGGGGACTAGTAGCACAGATACGCAGTATTTT. Translation: CAWRTGTSSTDTQYF.

Comments on this clonotype: The junction differs from germline at one of its ends, possibly a read error. The rearrangement uses TRBV11-2 and TRBJ2-7, with TRBD2 identical over 10 bases. This CDR3 has 16 residues. Per the germline V gene, CDR1 is SGHAT and CDR2 is FQNNGV. The CDR3 here is CASSSTWTSGTYEQYF. CDR3 bases: TGCGCCAGCAGCTCGACCTGGACTAGCGGTACCTACGAGCAGTACTTC. Full variable domain (rest looked up from reference TRBV11-2 and TRBJ2-7): EAGVAQSPRYKIIEKRQSVAFWCNPISGHATLYWYQQILGQGPKLLIQFQNNGVVDDSQLPKDRFSAERLKGVDSTLKIQPAKLEDSAVYLCASSSTWTSGTYEQYFGPGTRLTVT.

This clonotype was found many times. The rearrangement joins TRBV6-6 to TRBJ2-5, with D maybe TRBD2 (6 bases). This CDR3 has 15 amino acids. The V end lost 6 bases, the J end lost 4 bases, and 18 bases lay between the germline ends. The germline V gene encodes CDR1 MNHNY and CDR2 SVGAGI (reference sequence). In nucleotides, the CDR3 is TGTGCCAGCAGAAGATCCACAGGAGGGTCAGAGACCCAGTACTTC. This translates into CASRRSTGGSETQYF.

Of note for this clonotype: One junction end disagrees with the germline gene, perhaps due to a read error. This CDR3 reads CTSSSPGRGSPLSYNEQFF. The CDR3 DNA sequence: TGTACCAGCAGCTCCCCGGGTCGAGGTTCACCCCTCTCCTACAATGAGCAGTTCTTC. The chain links TRBV11-1 to TRBJ2-1, with D unresolved. In germline, CDR1 is SGHAT, CDR2 FQDESV (reference sequence). This CDR3 region has 19 residues.

The rearrangement links TRBV7-8 to TRBJ2-2, with a tentative D call TRBD2 (6 bases). The ends were cut back, 9 bases at V and 5 bases at J, with 22 bases in the middle. Germline V gene sequence: CDR1 SGHVS, CDR2 FQNEAQ. This CDR3 spans 16 amino acids. The DNA of the CDR3 is TGTGCCAGTACCTCGATCGGGAGATTAGCGACCGGGGAGCTGTTTTTT. The encoded protein is CASTSIGRLATGELFF.

Comment on this clonotype: One end of the junction fails to match germline, which may point to a read error. V gene TRBV5-1 combines with J gene TRBJ2-1; 7 bases are a match to TRBD1. In germline, CDR1 is SGHRS, CDR2 YFSETQ. There are 15 residues in the CDR3. Written as DNA, the CDR3 is TGCGCCAGCAGCCCGGGGACAGCGGCGACGGCGGAGCAGTTTTTC. Residues: CASSPGTAATAEQFF.

A few counts support this clonotype. V usage is TRBV11-2 and J usage is TRBJ2-5; TRBD2 aligns across 12 bases. The CDR3 is 17 residues long. Germline CDR1 reads SGHAT; CDR2 reads FQNNGV. Unmatched junction bases numbered 12, after V lost 5 bases and J lost 5 bases. The CDR3 protein is CASSASLTSGSRETQYF. The CDR3 DNA sequence: TGTGCCAGCAGCGCCTCGTTGACTAGCGGGAGTAGGGAGACCCAGTACTTC.

This clonotype has a handful of counts. The chain is built from TRBV7-3 and TRBJ2-1, with TRBD2 matching over 10 bases. Germline V gene lookup returns CDR1 SGHTA and CDR2 FQGTGA. The CDR3 has 16 residues. Unmatched junction bases numbered 4, after V lost 1 base and J lost 4 bases. CDR3 amino acids: CASSLIGTSVYNEQFF. Written as DNA, the CDR3 is TGTGCCAGCAGCTTAATCGGGACTAGCGTATACAATGAGCAGTTCTTC.